This T cell receptor beta chain was identified during a study of CD8 T cells in Susac syndrome. Study-wide results and limits: An acknowledgment was made by the study that its TCR sequencing and HLA analysis involved relatively few individuals.

This CDR3 spans 14 amino acids. Trimming cost V 2 bases and J 5 bases, with 15 bases left between them. CDR1 and CDR2 (germline): SQVTM, ANQGSEA. Points on this clonotype: Its antigen is as yet unknown.

Reverse transcription of roughly 0.45 to 1 ug RNA was carried out with random hexamers. Amplification of TCR beta CDR3 spanned 54 Vbeta and 13 Jbeta via immunoSEQ multiplex PCR. TCRdb passed the immunoSEQ multiplex PCR reads through MiXCR, listing each CDR3 protein once. Of about 73,000 distinct CDR3 sequences detected, roughly 95% appear once; the ten largest clones hold about 0.38%. The receptor comes from a human donor with multiple sclerosis. Sequenced material: CD8+ T cells from PBMCs. V gene TRBV29-1 combines with J gene TRBJ2-5; D is undetermined. The CDR3 DNA sequence: TGCAGCGTTGAATGGGGAAATGACGCGGAGACCCAGTACTTC. Its protein is CSVEWGNDAETQYF.